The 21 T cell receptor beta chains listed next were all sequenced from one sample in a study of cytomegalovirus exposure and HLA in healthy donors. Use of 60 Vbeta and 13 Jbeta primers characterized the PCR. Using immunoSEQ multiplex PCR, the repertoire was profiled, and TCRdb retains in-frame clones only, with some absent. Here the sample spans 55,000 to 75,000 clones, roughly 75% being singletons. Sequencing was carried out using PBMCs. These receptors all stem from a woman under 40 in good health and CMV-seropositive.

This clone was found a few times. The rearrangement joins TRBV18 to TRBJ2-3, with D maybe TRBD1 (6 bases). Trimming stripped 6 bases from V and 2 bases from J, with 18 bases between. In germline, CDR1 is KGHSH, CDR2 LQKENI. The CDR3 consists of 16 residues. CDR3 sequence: CASSLSTGWSTDTQYF. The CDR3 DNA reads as TGTGCCAGCTCCCTGTCGACAGGTTGGTCCACAGATACGCAGTATTTT.

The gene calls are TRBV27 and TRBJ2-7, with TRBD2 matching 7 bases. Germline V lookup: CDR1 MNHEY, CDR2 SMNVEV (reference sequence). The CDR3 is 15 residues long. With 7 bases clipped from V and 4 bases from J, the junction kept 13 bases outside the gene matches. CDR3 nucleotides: TGTGCCAGCACCAGGGAGGCTGGGGGGGGGTACGAGCAGTACTTC. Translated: CASTREAGGGYEQYF.

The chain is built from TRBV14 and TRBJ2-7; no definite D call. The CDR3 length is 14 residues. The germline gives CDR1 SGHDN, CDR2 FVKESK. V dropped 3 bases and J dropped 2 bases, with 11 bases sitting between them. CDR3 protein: CASSHKSPTYEQYF. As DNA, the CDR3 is TGTGCCAGCAGCCATAAAAGCCCTACCTACGAGCAGTACTTC.

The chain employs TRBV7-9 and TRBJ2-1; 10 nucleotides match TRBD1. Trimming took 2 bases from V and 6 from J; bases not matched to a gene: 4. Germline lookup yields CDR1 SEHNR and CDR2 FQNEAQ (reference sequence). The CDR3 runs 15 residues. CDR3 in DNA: TGTGCCAGCAGCTTAAGGACAGGGGGTATCAATGAGCAGTTCTTC. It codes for CASSLRTGGINEQFF. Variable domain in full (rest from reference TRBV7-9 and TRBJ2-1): DTGVSQNPRHKITKRGQNVTFRCDPISEHNRLYWYRQTLGQGPEFLTYFQNEAQLEKSRLLSDRFSAERPKGSFSTLEIQRTEQGDSAMYLCASSLRTGGINEQFFGPGTRLTVL.

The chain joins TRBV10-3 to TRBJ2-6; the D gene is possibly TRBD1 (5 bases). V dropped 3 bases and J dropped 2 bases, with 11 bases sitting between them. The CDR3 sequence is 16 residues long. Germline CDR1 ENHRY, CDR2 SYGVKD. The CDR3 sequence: CAISDPPQAGANVLTF. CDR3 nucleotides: TGTGCCATCAGTGACCCTCCACAGGCTGGGGCCAACGTCCTGACTTTC.

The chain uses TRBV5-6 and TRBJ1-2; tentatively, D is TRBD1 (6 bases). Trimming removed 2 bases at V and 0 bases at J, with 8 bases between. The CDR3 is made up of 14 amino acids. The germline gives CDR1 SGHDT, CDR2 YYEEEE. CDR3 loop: CASSFQGTNYGYTF. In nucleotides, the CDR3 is TGTGCCAGCAGCTTCCAGGGGACTAACTATGGCTACACCTTC.

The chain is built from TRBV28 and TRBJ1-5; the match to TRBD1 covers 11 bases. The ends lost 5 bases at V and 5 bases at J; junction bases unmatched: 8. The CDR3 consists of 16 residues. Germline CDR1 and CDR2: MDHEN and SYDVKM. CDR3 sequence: CASSERGQGGYQPQHF. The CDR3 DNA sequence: TGTGCCAGCAGTGAACGGGGACAGGGGGGTTATCAGCCCCAGCATTTT.

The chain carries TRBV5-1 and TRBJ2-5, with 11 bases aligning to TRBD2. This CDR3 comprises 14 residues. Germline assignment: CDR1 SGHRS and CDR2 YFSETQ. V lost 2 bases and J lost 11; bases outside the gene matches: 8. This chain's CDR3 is CASSLGTSGLEQYF. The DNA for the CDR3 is TGCGCCAGCAGCTTAGGGACTAGCGGCTTGGAGCAGTACTTC.

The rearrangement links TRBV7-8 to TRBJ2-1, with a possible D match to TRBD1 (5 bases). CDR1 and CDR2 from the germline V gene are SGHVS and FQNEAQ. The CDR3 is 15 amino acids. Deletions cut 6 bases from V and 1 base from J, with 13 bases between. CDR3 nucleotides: TGTGCCAGCAGGCCCCCAGGGATGTCCTACAATGAGCAGTTCTTC. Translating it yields CASRPPGMSYNEQFF.

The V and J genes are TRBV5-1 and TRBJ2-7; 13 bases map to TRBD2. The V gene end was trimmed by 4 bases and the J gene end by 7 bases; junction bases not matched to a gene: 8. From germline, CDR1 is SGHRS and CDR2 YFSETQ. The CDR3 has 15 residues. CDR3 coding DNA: TGCGCCAGCAGCCCAGGACTAGCGGGAGTGGGTGAGCAGTACTTC. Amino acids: CASSPGLAGVGEQYF.

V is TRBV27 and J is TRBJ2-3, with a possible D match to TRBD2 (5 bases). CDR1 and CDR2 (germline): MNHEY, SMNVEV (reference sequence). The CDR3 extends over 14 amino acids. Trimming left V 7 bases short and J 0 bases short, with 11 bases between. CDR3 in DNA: TGTGCCAGCAAATTCGGGATTAGCACAGATACGCAGTATTTT. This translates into CASKFGISTDTQYF.

The CDR3 nucleotides are TGCGCCAGCAGCCAAGAGCCTAGCGGGAGCTCACATGAGCAGTTCTTC. It is translated as CASSQEPSGSSHEQFF. The gene calls are TRBV4-3 and TRBJ2-1, with 10 bases that match TRBD2. The CDR3 sequence is 16 residues long. With 0 bases clipped from V and 8 bases from J, the junction kept 7 bases outside the gene matches. Germline V gives CDR1 LGHNA, CDR2 YSLEER.

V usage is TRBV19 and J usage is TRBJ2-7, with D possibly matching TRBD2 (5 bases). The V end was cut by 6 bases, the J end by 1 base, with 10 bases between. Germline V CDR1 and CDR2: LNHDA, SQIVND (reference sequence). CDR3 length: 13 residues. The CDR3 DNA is TGTGCCAGTAGCGGAGGCACTTCCTACGAGCAGTACTTC. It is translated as CASSGGTSYEQYF.

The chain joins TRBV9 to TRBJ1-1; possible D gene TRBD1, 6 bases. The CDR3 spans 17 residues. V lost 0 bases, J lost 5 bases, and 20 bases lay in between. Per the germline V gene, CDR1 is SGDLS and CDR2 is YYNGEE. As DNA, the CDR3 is TGTGCCAGCAGCGTAGAATCGGGGGGCTTTAGGGGTACTGAAGCTTTCTTT. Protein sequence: CASSVESGGFRGTEAFF.

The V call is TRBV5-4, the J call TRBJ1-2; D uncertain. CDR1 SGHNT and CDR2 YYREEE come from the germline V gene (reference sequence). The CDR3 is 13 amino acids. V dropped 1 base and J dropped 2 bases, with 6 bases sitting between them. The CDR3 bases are TGTGCCAGCAGCTTGATCGGGAACTATGGCTACACCTTC. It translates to CASSLIGNYGYTF.

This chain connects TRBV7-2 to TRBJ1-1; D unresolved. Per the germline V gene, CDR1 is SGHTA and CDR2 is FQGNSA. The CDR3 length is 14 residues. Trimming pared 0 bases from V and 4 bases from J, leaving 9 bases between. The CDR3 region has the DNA TGTGCCAGCAGCTTAGCGCTAGGAATCACTGAAGCTTTCTTT. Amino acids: CASSLALGITEAFF. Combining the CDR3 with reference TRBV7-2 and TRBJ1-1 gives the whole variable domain GAGVSQSPSNKVTEKGKDVELRCDPISGHTALYWYRQSLGQGLEFLIYFQGNSAPDKSGLPSDRFSAERTGGSVSTLTIQRTQQEDSAVYLCASSLALGITEAFFGQGTRLTVV.

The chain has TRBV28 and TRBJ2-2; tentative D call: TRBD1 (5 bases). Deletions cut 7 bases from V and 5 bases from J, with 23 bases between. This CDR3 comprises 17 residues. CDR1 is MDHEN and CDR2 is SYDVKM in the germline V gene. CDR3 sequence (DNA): TGTGCCAGCACCGCCTCAGGCGGACATCTGAGAACCGGGGAGCTGTTTTTT. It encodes CASTASGGHLRTGELFF.

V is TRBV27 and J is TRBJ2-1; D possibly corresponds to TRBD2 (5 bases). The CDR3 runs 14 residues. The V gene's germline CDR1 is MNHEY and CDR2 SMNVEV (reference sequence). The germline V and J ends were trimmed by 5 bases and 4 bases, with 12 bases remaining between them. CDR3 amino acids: CASSVAGEYNEQFF. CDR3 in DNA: TGTGCCAGCAGTGTAGCTGGGGAGTACAATGAGCAGTTCTTC.

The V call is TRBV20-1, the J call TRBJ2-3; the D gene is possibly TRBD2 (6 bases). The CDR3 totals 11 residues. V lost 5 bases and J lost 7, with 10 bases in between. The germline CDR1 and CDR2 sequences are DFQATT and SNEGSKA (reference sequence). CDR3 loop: CSAEGRNTQYF. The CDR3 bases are TGCAGTGCTGAGGGGAGGAATACGCAGTATTTT.

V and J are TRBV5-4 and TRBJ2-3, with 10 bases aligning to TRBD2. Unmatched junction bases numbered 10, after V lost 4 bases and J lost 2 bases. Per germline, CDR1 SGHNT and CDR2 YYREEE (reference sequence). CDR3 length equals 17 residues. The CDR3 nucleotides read TGTGCCAGCAGCCCAGGACTAGCGGAGGTTTCCACAGATACGCAGTATTTT. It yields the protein CASSPGLAEVSTDTQYF.

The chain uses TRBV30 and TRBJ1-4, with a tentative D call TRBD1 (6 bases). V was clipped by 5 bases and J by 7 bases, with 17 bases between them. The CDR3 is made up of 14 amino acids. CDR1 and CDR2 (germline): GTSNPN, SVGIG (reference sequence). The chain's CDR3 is CAWDRDPRGEKLFF. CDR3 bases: TGTGCCTGGGATAGGGATCCCAGGGGTGAAAAACTGTTTTTT.